This TCR beta chain was recorded in a study of cytomegalovirus exposure and HLA in healthy donors. The wider study: A prior analysis found 100 million to 140 million unique TCR beta sequences from 150 million to 200 million T cells. The study's findings and limits: A missense DCLRE1C variant was associated with V- and J-gene trimming of TCR beta chains in a later analysis, and an independent cohort replicated the association. Excluded were some V segments that proved indistinguishable, including TRBV6-2 and TRBV6-3. The study labeled 150 or so TCR beta chains cytomegalovirus-associated.

Germline V lookup: CDR1 MNHNY, CDR2 SVGAGI (reference sequence). Trimming cost V 2 bases and J 3 bases, with 11 bases left between them. This CDR3 has 14 residues. A remark on this clone: Its specificity is not known.

The PCR made use of 60 Vbeta and 13 Jbeta primers. Some clones are missing from TCRdb's copy, which holds only in-frame ones; the method was immunoSEQ multiplex PCR. The sample shows 100,000 to 150,000 clones, 78% of them seen only once. This receptor was taken from a man aged 40-49 years in good health and CMV-seronegative. This chain links TRBV6-6 with TRBJ2-7, with D maybe TRBD1 (6 bases). Sequencing input: PBMCs. DNA of the CDR3: TGTGCCAGCAGTTACACCACAGGGAACTACGAGCAGTACTTC. Amino acid sequence: CASSYTTGNYEQYF.